What follows are 5 T cell receptor beta chains derived from one specimen sequenced in a study of cytomegalovirus exposure and HLA in healthy donors (dated by TCRdb to the late 2010s). Receptor libraries were prepared by the immunoSEQ multiplex PCR assay. This is the immuneACCESS table as TCRdb keeps it, with only in-frame sequences that have V and J called. A part of the clones is gone; compared with another copy, unresolved V genes explain less than half, and the rest is unexplained. This sample has around 400,000 clones in its table, and approximately 90% of those were observed once. Jointly, the top ten make up approximately 0.8% of the sample. The sample was PBMCs. The origin of the receptors is a woman younger than 30 in good health and CMV-seronegative.

V is TRBV4-1 and J is TRBJ2-4; 10 bases agree with TRBD2. Per germline, CDR1 MGHRA and CDR2 YSYEKL. V lost 3 bases and J lost 0; bases outside the gene matches: 11. The length of the CDR3 is 19 residues. The CDR3 region has the DNA TGCGCCAGCAGCCACCCTGAGGGGCTAGCGGGAGCAGCCAAAAACATTCAGTACTTC. This codes for CASSHPEGLAGAAKNIQYF.

V is TRBV7-9 and J is TRBJ2-7; tentatively, D is TRBD2 (5 bases). V was cut by 3 bases and J by 2 bases, with 11 bases left in between. CDR3 length equals 14 residues. Germline values: CDR1 SEHNR, CDR2 FQNEAQ (reference sequence). The CDR3 coding sequence is TGTGCCAGCAGCTTCCTCGCCGGGACCTACGAGCAGTACTTC. It encodes CASSFLAGTYEQYF.

This clone was seen just once. This chain links TRBV5-1 with TRBJ1-6; 10 positions agree with TRBD1. The V and J ends lost 4 bases and 8 bases, in that order; junction bases with no gene match: 9. Germline lookup yields CDR1 SGHRS and CDR2 YFSETQ. The CDR3 has 16 residues. The CDR3 region has the DNA TGCGCCAGCAGCCCGATGGGGACAGGGGTTTATTCACCCCTCCACTTT. Translating gives CASSPMGTGVYSPLHF.

This clone was recorded at least ten times. The sample contains more than one DNA sequence encoding this CDR3. The chain couples TRBV30 to TRBJ1-2; D is unclear. This CDR3 is built from 12 residues. The V end was cut by 2 bases, the J end by 4 bases, with 8 bases between. The germline gives CDR1 GTSNPN, CDR2 SVGIG (reference sequence). The CDR3 spells CAWSPGGYGYTF. CDR3 nucleotides: TGTGCCTGGAGTCCTGGAGGCTATGGCTACACCTTC.

The chain employs TRBV6-1 and TRBJ2-7; the D is unclear. CDR3 length: 12 residues. Germline values: CDR1 MNHNS, CDR2 SASEGT. Trimming left V 6 bases short and J 6 bases short, with 12 bases between. The CDR3 loop reads CASSTDVGEQYF. The CDR3 bases are TGTGCCAGCAGCACAGACGTAGGCGAGCAGTACTTC.